The subject of this entry is one T cell receptor beta chain. Antigen unknown. This sample was taken from a study of blood T cells in healthy people across ages. Broader study findings: Nothing was known about donor CMV status, and this possibly confounded expanded clonotype changes. Diversity of TCR beta per million T cells declined in a roughly linear way with age.

Next came a second PCR, run for about 7 to 11 cycles, which used a sample-barcoded 5' primer along with a J-beta primer mix. TCRdb re-called the 5' RACE reads with MiXCR, one entry per CDR3 protein. The table records 1,500,000 or so distinct CDR3 sequences, roughly 64% of them present only once. The CDR3 extends over 16 amino acids. J lost 3 bases, V lost 0 bases, and 5 bases had no gene match. Germline V gene sequence: CDR1 LGHNA, CDR2 YSLEER. Sequenced material: blood. V gene TRBV4-3 combines with J gene TRBJ2-1; 7 nucleotides align to TRBD2. This receptor was identified in a man between 18 and 35 years old in good health. CDR3 sequence: CASSQDRAGDYNEQFF. The CDR3, as DNA: TGCGCCAGCAGCCAAGATAGGGCGGGGGACTACAATGAGCAGTTCTTC.